One sample yielded the 17 T cell receptor beta chains listed below, sequenced in a study of PD-L1 blockade in urothelial cancer. TCRdb's copy holds only in-frame clones and misses some; the assay was immunoSEQ multiplex PCR. Among almost 90,000 clones, roughly 84% were seen once, and the ten largest hold roughly 1.9%. Noted time point: pretreatment peripheral blood. The sample consisted of PBMCs, taken around atezolizumab (anti-PD-L1) treatment. The receptor source for this set is a man aged 55 to 70 with urothelial cancer.

CDR3 nucleotides: TGTGCCAGCAGCTTAGGACTAGCGGGAGCTGACGAGCAGTACTTC. Protein sequence: CASSLGLAGADEQYF. The V call is TRBV5-6, the J call TRBJ2-7, with 13 bases fitting TRBD2. This CDR3 comprises 15 residues. The germline CDR1 and CDR2 sequences are SGHDT and YYEEEE. J gave up 5 bases and V 2 bases, and 4 bases lay outside the gene matches.

V gene TRBV4-1 combines with J gene TRBJ1-4, with D perhaps TRBD1 (5 bases). The CDR3 runs to 13 residues. Trimming pared 5 bases from V and 7 bases from J, leaving 11 bases between. Germline CDR1 reads MGHRA; CDR2 reads YSYEKL. CDR3 in amino acids: CASSGVGGEKLFF. The DNA for the CDR3 is TGCGCCAGCAGCGGAGTCGGGGGTGAAAAACTGTTTTTT.

The V gene is TRBV10-3, the J gene TRBJ1-4; the match to TRBD1 covers 10 bases. The CDR3 consists of 16 residues. The V gene end was trimmed by 2 bases and the J gene end by 8 bases; junction bases not matched to a gene: 8. Germline lookup yields CDR1 ENHRY and CDR2 SYGVKD. The CDR3 region has the DNA TGTGCCATCAGTGAGCCCAGGGACAGGGGAGAGGAAAAACTGTTTTTT. It codes for CAISEPRDRGEEKLFF.

The chain combines TRBV10-1 with TRBJ2-3; 12 bases align to TRBD2. The CDR3 runs to 16 residues. V lost 6 bases, J lost 0 bases, and 4 bases stayed unmatched. Germline values: CDR1 WNHNN, CDR2 SYGVQD (reference sequence). CDR3 sequence (DNA): TGCGCCAGCAGCGACGGGACTAGCGGGAGCACAGATACGCAGTATTTT. Protein sequence: CASSDGTSGSTDTQYF.

The rearrangement links TRBV6-5 to TRBJ1-5; unclear D gene. The CDR3 has 13 residues. The germline V gene has CDR1 MNHEY and CDR2 SVGAGI. The germline V and J ends were trimmed by 5 bases and 3 bases, with 8 bases remaining between them. The CDR3 DNA follows: TGTGCCAGCAGTGACACCTTCAATCAGCCCCAGCATTTT. It translates to CASSDTFNQPQHF.

The rearrangement joins TRBV5-6 to TRBJ1-5; the match to TRBD1 covers 7 bases. This CDR3 region has 15 residues. The germline CDR1 and CDR2 sequences are SGHDT and YYEEEE. Losses at the gene ends were 5 bases for V and 5 bases for J; bases not matched to a gene: 10. In DNA, the CDR3 is TGTGCCAGCAGTCCCAGGGGGGCTAGTGATCAGCCCCAGCATTTT. This encodes CASSPRGASDQPQHF.

The V call is TRBV2, the J call TRBJ2-2; D uncertain. The CDR3 spans 13 residues. CDR1 is SNHLY, CDR2 FYNNEI, per germline. V dropped 1 base and J dropped 5 bases, with 5 bases sitting between them. The CDR3 loop reads CASSEVATGELFF. In nucleotides, the CDR3 is TGTGCCAGCAGTGAAGTGGCAACCGGGGAGCTGTTTTTT.

The rearrangement joins TRBV6-1 to TRBJ2-7; 12 bases map to TRBD1. The germline CDR1 and CDR2 sequences are MNHNS and SASEGT. CDR3 length equals 16 residues. V lost 3 bases and J lost 5; bases outside the gene matches: 8. The CDR3 DNA is TGTGCCAGCAGTGACGCCGGGACAGGGGGCATCAACGAGCAGTACTTC. It codes for CASSDAGTGGINEQYF.

V and J are TRBV6-1 and TRBJ2-7; 12 bases fit TRBD2. Trimming took 3 bases from V and 5 from J; bases not matched to a gene: 8. This CDR3 is 16 amino acids long. In germline, CDR1 is MNHNS, CDR2 SASEGT. The DNA for the CDR3 is TGTGCCAGCAGTGACCCTAGCGGGAGGGCCATAAACGAGCAGTACTTC. This encodes CASSDPSGRAINEQYF.

The table lists this clone with a few counts. This chain uses TRBV6-6 with TRBJ2-7; TRBD1 is a possible D gene (5 bases). The ends were cut back, 5 bases at V and 1 base at J, with 12 bases in the middle. Germline V gene lookup returns CDR1 MNHNY and CDR2 SVGAGI (reference sequence). This CDR3 is built from 14 residues. The CDR3 protein is CASSPDIRSYEQYF. As DNA, the CDR3 is TGTGCCAGCAGTCCGGACATCCGTTCCTACGAGCAGTACTTC.

The V gene is TRBV21-1, the J gene TRBJ1-3; the table assigns TRBD1, which was not confirmed against the DNA. TRBV21-1 is a documented pseudogene. The CDR3 has 21 residues. The chain's CDR3 is CASSSRSRGRGRPCSGNTIYF. The CDR3 DNA sequence: TGTGCCAGCAGCTCGCGTTCCCGCGGCAGGGGCCGTCCCTGCTCTGGAAACACCATATATTTT.

The V and J genes are TRBV5-4 and TRBJ2-7, with D possibly being TRBD1 (6 bases). V gave up 4 bases and J gave up 5 bases, with 19 bases separating them. The length of the CDR3 is 15 residues. Germline CDR1 SGHNT, CDR2 YYREEE (reference sequence). The CDR3 loop reads CASSPYRDPIDEQYF. Here the CDR3 DNA reads TGTGCCAGCAGCCCTTACAGGGATCCCATCGACGAGCAGTACTTC.

In its sample, this clone was seen a few times. The chain recombines TRBV15 with TRBJ2-5; D perhaps matches TRBD1 (5 bases). The CDR3 loop spans 14 amino acids. The V end lost 6 bases, the J end lost 3 bases, and 14 bases lay between the germline ends. Germline V lookup: CDR1 LNHNV, CDR2 YYDKDF (reference sequence). The CDR3 protein is CATSPGPGKETQYF. In DNA form, the CDR3 reads TGTGCCACCAGTCCCGGGCCAGGGAAAGAGACCCAGTACTTC.

The gene calls are TRBV10-3 and TRBJ1-2, with TRBD1 matching 11 bases. The junction had 9 bases not matched to a gene; V was cut back by 3 bases and J by 6 bases. This CDR3 spans 16 amino acids. CDR1 is ENHRY, CDR2 SYGVKD, per germline. The CDR3 is CAISDLTGTGGNGYTF. CDR3 coding DNA: TGTGCCATCAGTGACCTGACGGGGACAGGGGGGAATGGCTACACCTTC.

This chain links TRBV6-1 with TRBJ1-5; 7 bases match TRBD1. The CDR3 spans 15 residues. Germline V gene data show CDR1 as MNHNS and CDR2 as SASEGT. The trim removed 4 bases at V and 4 bases at J, leaving 7 bases unmatched. The CDR3 DNA sequence: TGTGCCAGCAGTGTAGCAGGGGGAAGGAATCAGCCCCAGCATTTT. This sequence encodes CASSVAGGRNQPQHF.

This chain links TRBV6-5 with TRBJ2-5; perhaps TRBD1 as D (6 bases). V lost 6 bases to trimming and J lost 0 bases, with 8 bases between them. This CDR3 is 13 amino acids long. The germline V gene has CDR1 MNHEY and CDR2 SVGAGI. In nucleotides, the CDR3 is TGTGCCAGCAGGGACAGATACCAAGAGACCCAGTACTTC. It codes for CASRDRYQETQYF.

The chain recombines TRBV10-1 with TRBJ2-7; maybe TRBD2 (6 bases). The V gene lost 4 bases and the J gene lost 0 bases, with 10 bases spanning the gap. CDR1 is WNHNN and CDR2 is SYGVQD in the germline V gene (reference sequence). The CDR3 loop spans 14 amino acids. DNA of the CDR3: TGCGCCAGCAGTGGGGGGGACCCCTCCTACGAGCAGTACTTC. Its protein product is CASSGGDPSYEQYF.